The sequence of this TCR beta chain was determined in a study of blood T cell repertoires in COVID-19 (dated by TCRdb to 2020 to 2021). Background on the whole study: Samples covering the acute and convalescent phases of COVID-19 were provided by collaborators in the United States, Italy and Spain. Deeply sampled blood TCRbeta repertoires from subjects exposed to, actively infected with, or recovered from COVID-19 were included in the dataset. The samples were drawn from the first 160 participants of the ongoing ImmuneRACE study and from roughly 1,300 subjects provided by 6 global collaborators. A freely available public database, intended as a resource for researchers studying the immune response to SARS-CoV-2, is where the repertoires were released. The material from the prospective study consisted of cDNA or gDNA derived from T cells, B-cell-depleted T cells, or PBMCs. A de-identified subject ID, COVID-19 status, age in years and sex were almost always included in the sample metadata. HLA class I and class II types, where available, came from metadata supplied by the sample provider rather than from assay-based typing. The research as a whole found: The quantity of clinical and demographic metadata differed by source and by participant and was supplied without curation.

In regard to this clone: There is no known antigen for this receptor. Base qualities are missing; no much larger clone stands one base away.

Whole blood was collected in K2EDTA tubes by collaborating institutions according to the institutions' own protocols. For TCRbeta analysis, collaborators shipped samples in one of three forms: frozen whole blood, isolated PBMCs, or DNA extracted from either of those sample types. V is cut back by 0 bases and J by 5 bases, with 4 bases in the junction unmatched. As encoded in the germline V gene, CDR1 is SGHRS while CDR2 is YFSETQ. There are 15 amino acids in the CDR3, from cysteine to phenylalanine inclusive. The sequence is cut down to CDR3 DNA, 45 bases in frame from base 1. TCRbeta CDR3 regions were amplified from genomic DNA by means of the immunoSEQ Assay, a bias-controlled multiplex PCR. For the original study's pipeline: The number of nucleated cells in each sample was estimated from the amplification of reference gene primers within the assay. To quantify the absolute abundance of each unique TCRbeta CDR3 rearrangement, sequence reads were collapsed and filtered. Productive Simpson clonality was computed per sample as the square root of Simpson's diversity index over productive rearrangements. TCRdb stores this immuneACCESS table with in-frame sequences only. Part of the clones is absent; in the studies checked, under half of the shortfall reflects unresolved V genes, and no reason is known for the rest. The V and J calls and clone size were taken over from that table, and D and trimming were inferred from the DNA. Present in this sample are under 450,000 clones, roughly four fifths of which were seen just once. The ten biggest clones cover over 0.95% of the sample.

The receptor comes from a human donor with acute or convalescent COVID-19. The donor label of this sample is uncertain. This sequence uses TRBV5-1 and TRBJ2-3, with TRBD2 matching 9 junction bases. Source material: peripheral blood. The nucleotide sequence is TGCGCCAGCAGCTTGGAGGTAGCGGGGGAAGATACGCAGTATTTT. This gives the protein CASSLEVAGEDTQYF.